This T cell receptor beta chain was retrieved from a study of shared clonotypes between healthy human individuals. Each subset's genomic DNA was shared equally among a number of immunoSEQ plates. TCRdb's copy holds only in-frame clones and misses some; the assay was immunoSEQ multiplex PCR. The sample includes some 980,000 clones, about three quarters seen only once; the top ten take about 1.5%. Comments on this clone: Antigen specificity is unknown.

Researchers partitioned CD4+ cells into CD45RA+ naive and CD45RA-negative memory subsets. Whole-study findings and limits: Inspection by rarefaction showed sorted-subset sequencing to be incomplete despite large depth.

V dropped 4 bases and J dropped 5; count of bases not matched to a gene: 7. CDR1 is SGHDT, CDR2 YYEEEE, per germline. The CDR3 spans 14 residues. Source material: memory CD4+ T cells sorted from blood. Sample subset: CD45RA-negative fraction. This rearrangement joins TRBV5-6 to TRBJ2-7; 9 bases align to TRBD2. This clonotype was sampled from a young man in good health. The CDR3 loop reads CASSPAGGADEQYF. The CDR3 DNA reads TGTGCCAGCAGCCCGGCGGGGGGGGCTGACGAGCAGTACTTC.